The clone carrying this TCR beta chain was counted between two and nine times. The sample comes from a study of metastatic and nonmetastatic thyroid tumors. As for the study in general: Both malignant and benign thyroid patients supplied peripheral blood and tumor or nodule tissue samples, across which the repertoires of these patients were then compared.

CDR3 size: 12 residues. CDR1 and CDR2 from the germline V gene are MNHEY and SVGEGT. Trimming took off 8 bases at V and 7 bases at J, with 12 bases between the two ends. No patient had received any treatment before thyroid surgery. TCRdb reprocessed the PCR reads via MiXCR. In the table there are over 50,000 clones, under 30% of which are singletons. The sample taken for sequencing was blood. The chain carries TRBV6-2 or TRBV6-3 and TRBJ2-4, with D hard to call. This sequence originates from a female donor with papillary thyroid cancer or a benign thyroid nodule (not recorded which). Some clones in this sample may be carry-over from other donors' samples. CDR3 in DNA: TGTGCCAGCGGTACTGGAAGGAACATTCAGTACTTC. It yields the protein CASGTGRNIQYF.